This TCR beta chain emerged from a study of beta chain features in type 1 diabetes (dated by TCRdb to about 2018). In terms of the full investigation: Mean age, gender distribution, total cell number and subset yield did not differ between patients and healthy donors. A total of roughly 99,000,000 sorted cells were examined across all samples, and the number of cells per subset was strongly correlated with RNA yield. Naive and central memory subsets were obtained from all 30 or so donors, but regulatory and stem cell-like memory subsets were isolated from only 8 patients and about 8 healthy donors. The study compared the TCRB repertoires of sorted circulating CD4+ T cell subsets in recently diagnosed type 1 diabetes patients with those in matched healthy donors. The paper's findings and limits, for the study overall: Naive, central memory and regulatory TCRB repertoires appeared to be more similar among patients than among healthy donors. Because small numbers of individuals were included in the HLA sub-analyses, any influence of HLA type on TCRB rearrangement was left unresolved. At VDJ recombination sites, patients with type 1 diabetes made fewer insertions and deleted more nucleotides, a pattern implying thymic rearrangement abnormalities. Because cDNA rather than genomic DNA was sequenced, highly expressing activated cells could have been over-represented, although no difference in activation and CD3 levels was found between groups. PCR may preferentially amplify shorter templates, but because patient and control samples were amplified and corrected together, any resulting skew would affect both groups equally. Type 1 diabetes patients showed a moderate but significant shortening of TCRB CDR3 length in all four CD4+ subsets.

A single peripheral blood draw of 90 to 150 mL on average was collected from each donor into heparinised tubes. Using a panel that included CD45RO, CCR7, CD25, CD127, CD95 and CD27, naive, central memory, regulatory and stem cell-like memory CD4+ T cells were sorted on a BD FACSAria II. Purity was above 98% for every sorted population. PBMCs were isolated immediately by Lymphoprep density gradient centrifugation and stained directly without culture. So that batch effects would be minimized, each experiment stained and sorted samples in pairs, pairing one healthy donor with one patient. This clone was recorded a few times. Its cognate antigen has yet to be identified. One base away there is no much larger clone; base qualities are not given. The CDR3 has 13 amino acids, counting the end cysteine and phenylalanine. Of the read, only the CDR3 DNA is kept; its 39 bases are in frame from base 1. CDR1 and CDR2 are drawn from the germline V gene (reference sequence): SEHNR, FQNEAQ. A distance of 11 bases separates the germline ends of V and J, which lose 5 bases and 3 bases respectively.

The entire amount of isolated RNA was reverse transcribed using the High Capacity cDNA Reverse Transcription Kit, so the sequenced TCRB transcripts were expressed ones. Naive, central memory and regulatory T cell samples underwent deep immunoSEQ sequencing, averaging around 3.6 million total reads per sample. After sorted cells were lysed in RLT buffer, RNA was extracted with DNase-treated RNeasy Micro or Mini kits, with the choice depending on cell number. To prevent cross-contamination, every cell subset was processed on its own, while patient and healthy donor samples were processed together. The immunoSEQ multiplex PCR was used to amplify TCRB sequences from cDNA, yielding 87-bp fragments that span the CDR3 region. The amplicons were sequenced using the Illumina HiSeq platform. In the authors' own workflow: PCR bias was computationally corrected using synthetic template baselines, reads within Hamming distance 2 were collapsed, and singletons that could not be merged were discarded. Reads were aligned to IMGT to assign V, D and J genes, CDR3 length, and insertions or deletions at six rearrangement sites. Within each subset, clonotype counts were normalized to sorted cell number, and only after that were true diversity and Gini coefficients computed with the tcR R package. The overlap coefficient, calculated on TCRB nucleotide sequences, was used to quantify repertoire sharing. Here the immuneACCESS table is served through TCRdb, limited to in-frame sequences with V and J called. Missing clones are a known gap in these copies; in checked studies unresolved V genes cover under half, and the rest lacks a known reason. The DNA gave D and trimming, while V, J and clone size come from that table. The sample includes about 240,000 clones, with 25% to 30% observed a single time. The ten most abundant clones make up 3% to 4% of the sample.

This clonotype was obtained from a man under 40 in good health. The chain is encoded by TRBV7-9 joined to TRBJ2-7; tentative D gene TRBD1, with 5 bases matching. Sequencing was carried out using central memory CD4+ T cells from blood. Read as DNA, the sequence is TGTGCCAGCAGCCCTTGGGGCGTCTACGAGCAGTACTTC. Its translation reads: CASSPWGVYEQYF.